What follows are 5 T cell receptor beta chains derived from one specimen sequenced in a study of response to subunit inactivated influenza vaccine. From the RT-PCR reads, TCRdb called clonotypes with MiXCR, one entry per CDR3 protein. The sample lists about 650,000 distinct CDR3 sequences; 15% to 18% were seen once. The material was PBMCs from blood, obtained about 11 days after vaccination. The receptor set was obtained from a middle-aged man who received an inactivated influenza vaccine.

V is TRBV20-1 and J is TRBJ1-1; 7 nucleotides align to TRBD1. This CDR3 is 13 amino acids long. In germline, CDR1 is DFQATT, CDR2 SNEGSKA (reference sequence). V was clipped by 3 bases and J by 6 bases; unmatched bases: 7. DNA of the CDR3: TGCAGTGCTAGTAGGGGACAGCATCCTGAAGCTTTCTTT. This encodes CSASRGQHPEAFF.

This clonotype was counted only a few times. V and J are TRBV18 and TRBJ2-5; D is possibly TRBD1 (5 bases). V was trimmed by 3 bases and J by 5 bases, leaving 13 bases between them. Looked up from germline, CDR1 is KGHSH and CDR2 is LQKENI. The CDR3 sequence is 14 residues long. The CDR3 region is CASSPGAGMETQYF. CDR3 nucleotide sequence: TGTGCCAGCTCACCCGGTGCAGGGATGGAGACCCAGTACTTC.

This rearrangement joins TRBV12-3 or TRBV12-4 to TRBJ2-1; TRBD1 matches at 9 bases. CDR3 length: 13 residues. V lost 5 bases, J lost 10 bases, and 6 bases stayed unmatched. The CDR3 sequence is CASSGRDREEQFF. The CDR3 coding sequence is TGTGCCAGCAGTGGGAGGGACAGGGAGGAGCAGTTCTTC.

The sample holds a few counts of this clonotype. The V call is TRBV12-3 or TRBV12-4, the J call TRBJ2-5; 9 bases are a match to TRBD2. This CDR3 has 15 amino acids. The V segment lost 5 bases and the J segment 1 base; nucleotides outside the gene matches: 5. The CDR3 protein is CASSPRGGGQETQYF. The DNA for the CDR3 is TGTGCCAGCAGTCCTCGCGGGGGGGGCCAAGAGACCCAGTACTTC.

The gene calls are TRBV28 and TRBJ2-5; the match to TRBD2 covers 7 bases. The CDR3 is 14 amino acids. Trimming removed 4 bases from V and 7 bases from J; junction bases left unmatched: 9. CDR1 and CDR2 from the germline V gene are MDHEN and SYDVKM. DNA for the CDR3: TGTGCCAGCAGTTCTCGCCCCGTAGCGGGGACCCAGTACTTC. The encoded protein is CASSSRPVAGTQYF.